One and the same sample provided the 31 T cell receptor beta chains below, sequenced in a study of blood T cell repertoires in COVID-19. Only in-frame clones appear in the TCRdb table, and some are missing; sequencing was by immunoSEQ multiplex PCR. The sample has under 200,000 clones, approximately 87% seen once. Material: peripheral blood. Receptors were obtained from an older woman with COVID-19, enrolled during active disease.

This sequence joins TRBV3-1 (or the pseudogene TRBV3-2) and TRBJ1-4; D uncertain. CDR3 size: 12 residues. The V and J ends lost 0 bases and 8 bases respectively, with 4 bases between them. Germline values: CDR1 LGHDT, CDR2 YNNKEL (reference sequence). CDR3 nucleotides: TGTGCCAGCAGCCAAGAACGGGAAAAACTGTTTTTT. It translates to CASSQEREKLFF.

In nucleotides, the CDR3 is TGCAGCGTTGGGGACAGAGAGAGCGAGCAGTACTTC. The encoded protein is CSVGDRESEQYF. This chain connects TRBV29-1 to TRBJ2-7; 7 bases match TRBD1. This CDR3 has 12 amino acids. Trimming cost V 4 bases and J 6 bases; bases outside gene matches: 6. The germline V gene has CDR1 SQVTM and CDR2 ANQGSEA.

The chain employs TRBV30 and TRBJ1-4; no definite D call. This CDR3 has 14 amino acids. Deletions cut 6 bases from V and 4 bases from J, with 15 bases between. Germline CDR1 is GTSNPN and CDR2 is SVGIG (reference sequence). The CDR3 DNA reads TGTGCCTGCTGGGAGGCCCCGGGTAATGAAAAACTGTTTTTT. This encodes CACWEAPGNEKLFF.

The count of this clone is one. The gene calls are TRBV5-5 and TRBJ2-5, with D perhaps matching TRBD2 (6 bases). Germline values: CDR1 SGHKS, CDR2 YYEKEE (reference sequence). This CDR3 is 13 amino acids long. Deletions cut 4 bases from V and 5 bases from J, with 12 bases between. The CDR3 spells CASSPRAGETQYF. In nucleotides, the CDR3 is TGTGCCAGCAGCCCTCGAGCGGGTGAGACCCAGTACTTC.

V gene TRBV28 combines with J gene TRBJ1-5; perhaps TRBD1 as D (5 bases). The V end lost 7 bases, the J end lost 3 bases, and 16 bases lay between the germline ends. The germline V gene encodes CDR1 MDHEN and CDR2 SYDVKM. The CDR3 sequence is 15 residues long. CDR3 loop: CASTLAGEFNQPQHF. The DNA of the CDR3 is TGTGCCAGCACCTTGGCGGGGGAGTTCAATCAGCCCCAGCATTTT.

This clone showed up just once. This sequence joins TRBV7-2 and TRBJ1-1, with unresolved D. The CDR3 sequence is 13 residues long. Per the germline V gene, CDR1 is SGHTA and CDR2 is FQGNSA. The germline V and J ends were trimmed by 5 bases and 1 base, with 8 bases remaining between them. In DNA, the CDR3 is TGTGCCAGCAGCCGACACCAGAACACTGAAGCTTTCTTT. The encoded protein is CASSRHQNTEAFF.

This rearrangement joins TRBV5-6 to TRBJ1-6; 10 bases map to TRBD1. The V gene end was trimmed by 3 bases and the J gene end by 9 bases; junction bases not matched to a gene: 6. The CDR3 has 15 amino acids. Looked up from germline, CDR1 is SGHDT and CDR2 is YYEEEE. CDR3 DNA sequence: TGTGCCAGCAGCTCCGGGACAGGGGCGGCTTCACCCCTCCACTTT. Its protein is CASSSGTGAASPLHF.

The rearrangement joins TRBV3-1 (or the pseudogene TRBV3-2) to TRBJ2-7; D is undetermined. Germline values: CDR1 LGHDT, CDR2 YNNKEL (reference sequence). Trimming removed 2 bases from V and 3 bases from J, with 5 bases in between. The CDR3 consists of 12 residues. CDR3 bases: TGTGCCAGCAGCCAATATCTCTACGAGCAGTACTTC. Translated, it gives CASSQYLYEQYF.

This chain uses TRBV18 with TRBJ2-5, with D tentatively TRBD1 (7 bases). CDR1 and CDR2 from the germline V gene are KGHSH and LQKENI. V was clipped by 1 base and J by 5 bases, with 20 bases between them. The CDR3 length is 17 residues. CDR3 DNA: TGTGCCAGCTCACCACGAGGAGGGGGCAGTCCAGGGGAGACCCAGTACTTC. Its translation is CASSPRGGGSPGETQYF.

The J gene is TRBJ2-2, the V gene TRBV27; 10 nucleotides agree with TRBD2. This CDR3 has 15 residues. V lost 8 bases and J lost 5; bases outside the gene matches: 8. Looked up from germline, CDR1 is MNHEY and CDR2 is SMNVEV (reference sequence). CDR3 nucleotide sequence: TGTGCCAGCGTCAGCGGGGGGGGCGGTACCGGGGAGCTGTTTTTT. Its protein is CASVSGGGGTGELFF.

The chain has TRBV5-1 and TRBJ2-3; the match to TRBD2 covers 8 bases. CDR3 length equals 18 residues. V shed 4 bases, J shed 4 bases, and the junction held 17 bases outside the gene matches. Per the germline V gene, CDR1 is SGHRS and CDR2 is YFSETQ. The CDR3 is CASSRPVAGGIGADTQYF. As DNA, the CDR3 is TGCGCCAGCAGCCGCCCGGTGGCGGGGGGTATTGGAGCAGATACGCAGTATTTT.

V usage is TRBV28 and J usage is TRBJ1-6, with D possibly matching TRBD1 (6 bases). The CDR3 has 14 amino acids. Trimming took 8 bases from V and 7 from J, leaving 15 bases between them. Germline CDR1 and CDR2: MDHEN and SYDVKM. In DNA form, the CDR3 reads TGTGCCAGCCGTTCCACAGGGTTAAATTCACCCCTCCACTTT. It encodes CASRSTGLNSPLHF.

This clone was found a few times. This rearrangement joins TRBV6-5 to TRBJ1-3; 9 bases fit TRBD1. The germline gives CDR1 MNHEY, CDR2 SVGAGI. V lost 6 bases, J lost 4 bases, and 4 bases stayed unmatched. This CDR3 region has 14 residues. CDR3 loop: CASRGTGNGNTIYF. In DNA form, the CDR3 reads TGTGCCAGCAGAGGGACAGGGAACGGAAACACCATATATTTT.

The chain combines TRBV5-1 with TRBJ2-1; 11 bases map to TRBD2. CDR3 size: 15 residues. CDR1 SGHRS and CDR2 YFSETQ come from the germline V gene. V trimming: 2 bases; J trimming: 10 bases; junction bases outside the gene matches: 8. The CDR3 protein is CASSFRLAGGGEQFF. DNA for the CDR3: TGCGCCAGCAGCTTTCGGCTAGCGGGGGGAGGCGAGCAGTTCTTC.

The chain combines TRBV5-6 with TRBJ1-2; the match to TRBD1 covers 7 bases. J was trimmed by 1 base and V by 0 bases; bases with no gene match: 3. Germline V gives CDR1 SGHDT, CDR2 YYEEEE. The CDR3 is made up of 15 amino acids. CDR3 sequence reads: CASSLDRGLNYGYTF. The CDR3 DNA is TGTGCCAGCAGCTTGGACAGGGGCCTTAACTATGGCTACACCTTC.

On this clone: Other DNA sequences in this specimen translate into the identical CDR3. The chain uses TRBV19 and TRBJ1-5; 8 bases match TRBD1. Germline values: CDR1 LNHDA, CDR2 SQIVND (reference sequence). With 4 bases clipped from V and 2 bases from J, the junction kept 1 base outside the gene matches. This CDR3 region has 14 residues. Here the CDR3 reads CASSTTGGNQPQHF. CDR3 DNA sequence: TGTGCCAGTAGTACGACAGGGGGCAATCAGCCCCAGCATTTT.

This chain joins TRBV19 and TRBJ1-2; perhaps TRBD1 as D (6 bases). Per germline, CDR1 LNHDA and CDR2 SQIVND (reference sequence). CDR3 length: 14 amino acids. The V end lost 5 bases, the J end lost 7 bases, and 17 bases lay between the germline ends. CDR3 coding DNA: TGTGCCAGTAGTCCGGCAGGGGATGTTCTTGGCTACACCTTC. Amino acid sequence: CASSPAGDVLGYTF.

The rearrangement links TRBV2 to TRBJ1-3; 9 bases are shared with TRBD1. Per germline, CDR1 SNHLY and CDR2 FYNNEI. Germline trimming cut 5 bases from V and 5 bases from J; bases unmatched to any gene: 7. This CDR3 contains 15 residues. The CDR3 DNA is TGTGCCAGCAGTTCGACAGGGGGGAAAAGAAACACCATATATTTT. Its protein is CASSSTGGKRNTIYF.

This rearrangement joins TRBV7-9 to TRBJ2-6; 9 bases map to TRBD1. V was pared by 5 bases and J by 2 bases, with 7 bases of the junction left unmatched. Germline loops: CDR1 SEHNR, CDR2 FQNEAQ (reference sequence). The CDR3 sequence is 17 residues long. The CDR3 loop is CASSPNRGQAGANVLTF. Written as DNA, the CDR3 is TGTGCCAGCAGCCCAAACAGGGGGCAGGCTGGGGCCAACGTCCTGACTTTC.

The chain links TRBV7-9 to TRBJ1-5; 8 nucleotides align to TRBD1. J gave up 7 bases and V 2 bases, and 10 bases lay outside the gene matches. The V gene's germline CDR1 is SEHNR and CDR2 FQNEAQ (reference sequence). The CDR3 contains 16 residues. The CDR3 here is CASSLSGRGLGQPQHF. In DNA form, the CDR3 reads TGTGCCAGCAGCTTAAGTGGCAGGGGGCTTGGGCAGCCCCAGCATTTT. Together with reference TRBV7-9 and TRBJ1-5, the CDR3 gives the full variable domain: DTGVSQNPRHKITKRGQNVTFRCDPISEHNRLYWYRQTLGQGPEFLTYFQNEAQLEKSRLLSDRFSAERPKGSFSTLEIQRTEQGDSAMYLCASSLSGRGLGQPQHFGDGTRLSIL.

This clone was observed once. The chain recombines TRBV29-1 with TRBJ1-1; D remains ambiguous. This CDR3 is built from 13 residues. Per the germline V gene, CDR1 is SQVTM and CDR2 is ANQGSEA. The V gene lost 2 bases and the J gene lost 5 bases, with 12 bases spanning the gap. This chain's CDR3 is CSVERRAATEAFF. The CDR3 nucleotides read TGCAGCGTTGAAAGGAGGGCAGCAACTGAAGCTTTCTTT.

This chain joins TRBV28 and TRBJ1-2; no clear D gene. CDR3 length: 12 amino acids. From germline, CDR1 is MDHEN and CDR2 SYDVKM. V shed 5 bases and J shed 4 bases, with 8 bases lying between them. CDR3 bases: TGTGCCAGCAGTCCGCTCGGCTATGGCTACACCTTC. Its protein is CASSPLGYGYTF.

The chain uses TRBV11-2 and TRBJ1-3; 8 bases line up with TRBD1. Germline CDR1 and CDR2: SGHAT and FQNNGV. The length of the CDR3 is 15 residues. With 5 bases clipped from V and 1 base from J, the junction kept 4 bases outside the gene matches. The CDR3 protein is CASSPGQGSGNTIYF. The CDR3 nucleotides read TGTGCCAGCAGCCCCGGACAGGGATCTGGAAACACCATATATTTT. Full variable domain (rest looked up from reference TRBV11-2 and TRBJ1-3): EAGVAQSPRYKIIEKRQSVAFWCNPISGHATLYWYQQILGQGPKLLIQFQNNGVVDDSQLPKDRFSAERLKGVDSTLKIQPAKLEDSAVYLCASSPGQGSGNTIYFGEGSWLTVV.

The chain recombines TRBV24-1 with TRBJ2-5, with 8 bases fitting TRBD1. With V trimmed by 3 bases and J by 5 bases, 10 bases remained unmatched. The CDR3 runs to 16 residues. Looked up from germline, CDR1 is KGHDR and CDR2 is SFDVKD. This chain's CDR3 is CATSDRGQGVLETQYF. The CDR3 DNA reads TGTGCCACCAGTGATCGTGGACAGGGCGTCCTGGAGACCCAGTACTTC.

The rearrangement joins TRBV6-5 to TRBJ2-2; 8 nucleotides match TRBD2. This CDR3 is built from 14 residues. CDR1 MNHEY and CDR2 SVGAGI come from the germline V gene. V was pared by 6 bases and J by 8 bases, with 8 bases of the junction left unmatched. Here the CDR3 reads CASRRTSNGGELFF. The CDR3 bases are TGTGCCAGCAGACGGACTAGCAACGGGGGGGAGCTGTTTTTT.

CDR3 sequence: CASSAKDRNTDTQYF. CDR3 bases: TGTGCCAGCAGTGCCAAGGACAGGAACACAGATACGCAGTATTTT. This chain joins TRBV6-4 and TRBJ2-3, with 7 bases identical to TRBD1. V lost 4 bases, J lost 2 bases, and 6 bases stayed unmatched. CDR1 and CDR2 (germline): MRHNA, SNTAGT. The CDR3 consists of 15 residues.

This chain connects TRBV5-1 to TRBJ2-7; D possibly corresponds to TRBD1 (6 bases). Trimming cost V 0 bases and J 6 bases, with 7 bases left between them. Germline V gene sequence: CDR1 SGHRS, CDR2 YFSETQ. The CDR3 contains 12 residues. The CDR3: CASSLEQGEQYF. DNA for the CDR3: TGCGCCAGCAGCTTGGAACAGGGCGAGCAGTACTTC.

The rearrangement joins TRBV27 to TRBJ1-1, with 7 bases aligning to TRBD1. With V trimmed by 8 bases and J by 0 bases, 6 bases remained unmatched. Germline loops: CDR1 MNHEY, CDR2 SMNVEV (reference sequence). This CDR3 has 14 amino acids. The CDR3 region has the DNA TGTGCCAGCCTACAGACAGGGATGAACACTGAAGCTTTCTTT. Translation gives CASLQTGMNTEAFF.

The chain employs TRBV27 and TRBJ2-7; D might be TRBD1 (5 bases). With 0 bases removed from V and 7 bases from J, the gap between germline ends came to 16 bases. Germline CDR1 reads MNHEY; CDR2 reads SMNVEV (reference sequence). CDR3 length: 15 residues. CDR3 protein: CASSLSGHQRGEQYF. In nucleotides, the CDR3 is TGTGCCAGCAGTTTATCAGGGCATCAAAGGGGAGAGCAGTACTTC.

This clone was counted between two and nine times. This chain connects TRBV5-1 to TRBJ2-2; TRBD1 aligns across 8 bases. Germline V gene sequence: CDR1 SGHRS, CDR2 YFSETQ. The CDR3 runs to 17 residues. The V segment lost 4 bases and the J segment 3 bases; nucleotides outside the gene matches: 11. CDR3 sequence: CASSMAGGAFDTGELFF. In DNA form, the CDR3 reads TGCGCCAGCAGCATGGCAGGGGGCGCGTTTGACACCGGGGAGCTGTTTTTT.

The genes are TRBV28 and TRBJ1-2; D unresolved. This CDR3 has 13 amino acids. V was shortened by 2 bases and J by 5 bases, with 9 bases between the two germline ends. Germline V gene sequence: CDR1 MDHEN, CDR2 SYDVKM. For the CDR3, the DNA is TGTGCCAGCAGTTTAGGAGGACCTTATGGCTACACCTTC. Its translation: CASSLGGPYGYTF.